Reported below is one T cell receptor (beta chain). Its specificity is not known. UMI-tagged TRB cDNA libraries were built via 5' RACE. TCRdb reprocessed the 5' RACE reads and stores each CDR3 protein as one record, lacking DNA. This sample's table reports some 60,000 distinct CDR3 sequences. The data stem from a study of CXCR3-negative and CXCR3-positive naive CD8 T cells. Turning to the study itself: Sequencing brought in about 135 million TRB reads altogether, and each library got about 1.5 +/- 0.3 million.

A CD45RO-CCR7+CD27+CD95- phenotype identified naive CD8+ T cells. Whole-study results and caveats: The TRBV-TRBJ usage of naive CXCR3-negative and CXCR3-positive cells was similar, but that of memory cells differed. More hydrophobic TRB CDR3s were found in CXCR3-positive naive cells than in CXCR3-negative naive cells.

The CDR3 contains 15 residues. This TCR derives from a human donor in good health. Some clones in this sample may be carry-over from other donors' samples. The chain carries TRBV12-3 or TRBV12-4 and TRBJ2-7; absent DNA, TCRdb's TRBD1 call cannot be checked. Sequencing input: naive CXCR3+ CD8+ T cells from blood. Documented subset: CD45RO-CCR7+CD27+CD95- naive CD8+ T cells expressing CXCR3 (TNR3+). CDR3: CASSSPGQGTYEQYF.